The subject of this entry is one T cell receptor beta chain. Its antigen is undetermined. Profiling relied on immunoSEQ multiplex PCR, and the TCRdb table lists in-frame clones only, not all of them. Among under 250,000 clones listed, approximately 78% were seen once. The data derive from a study of cytomegalovirus exposure and HLA in healthy donors. The CDR3 spans 12 residues. The V and J ends lost 0 bases and 11 bases respectively, with 10 bases between them. Germline CDR1 and CDR2: MNHNY and SVGAGI (reference sequence). Study-wide results and caveats: Published work reported that the classifier diagnosed cytomegalovirus status with high specificity and sensitivity.

The clonotype originates from a woman between 25 and 40 years old in good health and CMV-seronegative. The chain carries TRBV6-6 and TRBJ1-1; D gene unclear. Input material: PBMCs. CDR3 in amino acids: CASSYSEGWAFF. CDR3 DNA sequence: TGTGCCAGCAGTTACTCTGAGGGATGGGCTTTCTTT.